Sequencing of this TCR beta chain was carried out in a study of OX40 agonist ivuxolimab in advanced cancers. The wider study: Allowance was made for prior anti-PD-1, anti-PD-L1 or anti-CTLA-4 therapy, and 40% to 45% had some.

TCRdb's table, derived via immunoSEQ multiplex PCR, lists solely in-frame clones and lacks some. The table shows over 30,000 clones, with roughly four fifths occurring only once. General study findings and limits: In the 0.1 to 3.0 mg/kg range, CD4+ and CD8+ blood T cells had expanded clonally by week 6. Expanded clones were, on average, more numerous in CD8+ T cells than in CD4+.

As to this clone: As yet, its antigen is unknown.

The sample in question was CD4+ or CD8+ T cells sorted from blood, obtained in a trial of the OX40 agonist ivuxolimab. The receptor's source is an adult with an advanced solid tumor such as melanoma, head and neck, liver or kidney cancer.

The DNA for the CDR3 is TGTGCCAGCACGGACAGGCTGGGCAATCAGCCCCAGCATTTT. Amino acids: CASTDRLGNQPQHF. The chain combines TRBV2 with TRBJ1-5; 7 bases line up with TRBD1. The CDR3 length is 14 residues. Trimming at V came to 7 bases and at J to 2 bases, leaving 5 bases not matched to a gene. Germline assignment: CDR1 SNHLY and CDR2 FYNNEI.